The source of this TCR beta chain is a study of radiotherapy plus CTLA-4 blockade in lung cancer. Data came from immunoSEQ multiplex PCR; TCRdb stores just in-frame clones and leaves some out. The table includes around 78,000 clones, around 79% detected once. Trimming took 3 bases from V and 4 from J; bases not matched to a gene: 6. The germline V gene encodes CDR1 KGHSH and CDR2 LQKENI. The CDR3 consists of 15 residues. The V gene is TRBV18, the J gene TRBJ1-5; 7 bases agree with TRBD1. This clonotype originated in a human donor with non-small cell lung cancer who had a partial response to radiotherapy plus ipilimumab. Some clones in this sample may be carry-over from other donors' samples. Sequencing used peripheral blood, obtained from a patient treated with radiotherapy plus ipilimumab. The CDR3 here is CASSPRQGTNQPQHF. CDR3 DNA sequence: TGTGCCAGCTCACCCCGACAGGGTACGAATCAGCCCCAGCATTTT.